These 29 T cell receptor beta chains were sequenced from one sample in a study of PD-1 blockade in classical Hodgkin lymphoma. Time point specified: cycle 4 day 1 (C4D1), after 5 to 7 weeks of nivolumab. Relapse after autologous stem cell transplantation occurred in every patient, and brentuximab vedotin exposure varied. CD4+ T cells were purified from thawed PBMCs by negative selection. TCRdb keeps only in-frame clones here, not all; method: immunoSEQ multiplex PCR. The sample has tens of thousands of clones, about 70% seen once. Source: CD4+ T cells from blood, taken before the fourth cycle of nivolumab. Every receptor here comes from a human donor with classical Hodgkin lymphoma.

This clone has a handful of counts. The V call is TRBV4-1, the J call TRBJ2-7; 8 bases match TRBD2. The CDR3 is made up of 16 amino acids. The germline gives CDR1 MGHRA, CDR2 YSYEKL. The V and J ends lost 4 bases and 2 bases, in that order; junction bases with no gene match: 10. For the CDR3, the DNA is TGCGCCAGCAGCCCGGGGCAGCGGGGGTTCCCCTACGAGCAGTACTTC. Residues: CASSPGQRGFPYEQYF.

The V call is TRBV13, the J call TRBJ2-7, with TRBD1 matching 7 bases. The CDR3 is 15 residues long. Germline V gene lookup returns CDR1 PRHDT and CDR2 FYEKMQ (reference sequence). With V trimmed by 3 bases and J by 2 bases, 7 bases remained unmatched. CDR3 nucleotides: TGTGCCAGCAGCTTGACAGGGAACTATCCCTACGAGCAGTACTTC. Amino acids: CASSLTGNYPYEQYF.

V gene TRBV19 combines with J gene TRBJ1-5, with D possibly matching TRBD1 (5 bases). CDR1 LNHDA and CDR2 SQIVND come from the germline V gene (reference sequence). Trimming left V 2 bases short and J 4 bases short, with 9 bases between. The CDR3 has 14 residues. CDR3 in amino acids: CASSINGGNQPQHF. The CDR3 nucleotides read TGTGCCAGTAGTATAAACGGGGGGAATCAGCCCCAGCATTTT.

This clone has a single count. The chain links TRBV29-1 to TRBJ1-2; perhaps TRBD1 as D (5 bases). V lost 7 bases, J lost 5 bases, and 14 bases lay in between. CDR1 is SQVTM and CDR2 is ANQGSEA in the germline V gene. The CDR3 runs to 12 residues. The CDR3 nucleotides are TGCAGCGCGAAAGGGGCAGCATATGGCTACACCTTC. Protein sequence: CSAKGAAYGYTF.

V usage is TRBV10-3 and J usage is TRBJ2-7; 9 bases line up with TRBD1. Germline assignment: CDR1 ENHRY and CDR2 SYGVKD. With V trimmed by 7 bases and J by 6 bases, 10 bases remained unmatched. The CDR3 runs 14 residues. The CDR3 sequence: CAITSGQGFGEQYF. CDR3 nucleotides: TGTGCCATCACCTCGGGACAGGGTTTTGGCGAGCAGTACTTC.

The chain has TRBV7-3 and TRBJ2-1; possibly TRBD2 for D (6 bases). Trimming cost V 1 base and J 9 bases, with 10 bases left between them. Per the germline V gene, CDR1 is SGHTA and CDR2 is FQGTGA. The length of the CDR3 is 13 residues. CDR3 loop: CASSLILGGEQFF. CDR3 nucleotide sequence: TGTGCCAGCAGCTTAATATTGGGGGGTGAGCAGTTCTTC.

V is TRBV9 and J is TRBJ1-1, with a tentative D call TRBD1 (5 bases). V lost 0 bases, J lost 0 bases, and 9 bases lay in between. CDR3 length: 15 amino acids. Germline values: CDR1 SGDLS, CDR2 YYNGEE. The CDR3 region has the DNA TGTGCCAGCAGCGTAGAACCGGGACTGAACACTGAAGCTTTCTTT. Its translation is CASSVEPGLNTEAFF. Using reference TRBV9 and TRBJ1-1 for the parts outside the CDR3, the full variable domain is DSGVTQTPKHLITATGQRVTLRCSPRSGDLSVYWYQQSLDQGLQFLIQYYNGEERAKGNILERFSAQQFPDLHSELNLSSLELGDSALYFCASSVEPGLNTEAFFGQGTRLTVV.

The chain recombines TRBV27 with TRBJ2-3, with TRBD1 as a possible D gene (5 bases). The CDR3 runs to 16 residues. Trimming took 3 bases from V and 2 from J, leaving 15 bases between them. The germline CDR1 and CDR2 sequences are MNHEY and SMNVEV (reference sequence). The CDR3 reads CASSFQGSPPTDTQYF. The CDR3 region has the DNA TGTGCCAGCAGTTTCCAGGGTTCACCCCCCACAGATACGCAGTATTTT.

The chain carries TRBV7-9 and TRBJ1-1; D remains ambiguous. V was shortened by 3 bases and J by 4 bases, with 9 bases between the two germline ends. Germline V gives CDR1 SEHNR, CDR2 FQNEAQ (reference sequence). The length of the CDR3 is 13 residues. In DNA, the CDR3 is TGTGCCAGCAGCTTCGGGGAGGGCACTGAAGCTTTCTTT. This codes for CASSFGEGTEAFF. Looking up the rest from reference TRBV7-9 and TRBJ1-1 gives the full variable domain: DTGVSQNPRHKITKRGQNVTFRCDPISEHNRLYWYRQTLGQGPEFLTYFQNEAQLEKSRLLSDRFSAERPKGSFSTLEIQRTEQGDSAMYLCASSFGEGTEAFFGQGTRLTVV.

This clone was counted once. The junction does not match germline at one end; this may be a read error. The genes are TRBV20-1 and TRBJ2-3, with D tentatively TRBD1 or TRBD2 (5 bases each). Per germline, CDR1 DFQATT and CDR2 SNEGSKA (reference sequence). The CDR3 is 11 amino acids. CDR3 sequence: CSAGSHRLGDF. CDR3 bases: TGCAGTGCTGGCAGCCACCGACTGGGGGATTTT.

The rearrangement links TRBV19 to TRBJ1-5; the D gene is possibly TRBD1 (6 bases). In germline, CDR1 is LNHDA, CDR2 SQIVND (reference sequence). The CDR3 covers 14 residues. V was clipped by 7 bases and J by 7 bases, with 17 bases between them. Here the CDR3 reads CASTISGVGQPQHF. CDR3 sequence (DNA): TGTGCCAGTACCATTTCAGGGGTGGGACAGCCCCAGCATTTT.

The V gene is TRBV29-1, the J gene TRBJ2-7; D is unresolved. V lost 6 bases, J lost 2 bases, and 17 bases lay in between. CDR3 length: 14 amino acids. In germline, CDR1 is SQVTM, CDR2 ANQGSEA. The CDR3 is CSVVWAGLTYEQYF. For the CDR3, the DNA is TGCAGCGTCGTCTGGGCAGGTTTAACCTACGAGCAGTACTTC.

The chain recombines TRBV15 with TRBJ2-1; 7 bases are shared with TRBD1. The CDR3 length is 14 residues. J was trimmed by 5 bases and V by 3 bases; bases with no gene match: 4. Germline values: CDR1 LNHNV, CDR2 YYDKDF (reference sequence). CDR3 amino acids: CATSRGDRDNEQFF. For the CDR3, the DNA is TGTGCCACCAGCAGGGGCGACAGGGACAATGAGCAGTTCTTC.

Turning to this clone: One end of the junction is discordant with germline, which a read error may explain. The chain's CDR3 is CASRQGTMNTGELFF. The CDR3 bases are TGCGCCAGCCGCCAAGGGACAATGAACACCGGGGAGCTGTTTTTT. The V gene is TRBV4-3, the J gene TRBJ2-2; D is perhaps TRBD1 (6 bases). From germline, CDR1 is LGHNA and CDR2 YSLEER. The CDR3 covers 15 residues.

This rearrangement joins TRBV30 to TRBJ1-1; 7 bases are shared with TRBD1. Germline CDR1 GTSNPN, CDR2 SVGIG (reference sequence). V lost 4 bases and J lost 0; bases outside the gene matches: 2. The CDR3 totals 13 residues. For the CDR3, the DNA is TGTGCCTGGATGACAGGGATGAACACTGAAGCTTTCTTT. It specifies CAWMTGMNTEAFF.

The genes are TRBV27 and TRBJ2-7; 7 bases align to TRBD1. The V gene end was trimmed by 0 bases and the J gene end by 5 bases; junction bases not matched to a gene: 7. Germline CDR1 is MNHEY and CDR2 is SMNVEV (reference sequence). This CDR3 contains 15 residues. CDR3 nucleotide sequence: TGTGCCAGCAGTTTATCGACAGGGCCCGGGCACGAGCAGTACTTC. Protein sequence: CASSLSTGPGHEQYF.

V usage is TRBV28 and J usage is TRBJ1-1; no firm D call. V lost 1 base to trimming and J lost 3 bases, with 9 bases between them. Per the germline V gene, CDR1 is MDHEN and CDR2 is SYDVKM. There are 14 residues in the CDR3. CDR3 coding DNA: TGTGCCAGCAGTTTATCCAGCCCAGACACTGAAGCTTTCTTT. Its protein is CASSLSSPDTEAFF.

V and J are TRBV7-2 and TRBJ2-7; 9 bases are shared with TRBD2. The CDR3 sequence is 14 residues long. Unmatched junction bases numbered 3, after V lost 0 bases and J lost 6 bases. CDR1 and CDR2 from the germline V gene are SGHTA and FQGNSA. CDR3: CASSLALAGTEQYF. As DNA, the CDR3 is TGTGCCAGCAGCTTAGCTCTAGCGGGGACCGAGCAGTACTTC.

The chain recombines TRBV7-9 with TRBJ1-2; D not certain. V shed 3 bases and J shed 8 bases, with 4 bases lying between them. In germline, CDR1 is SEHNR, CDR2 FQNEAQ (reference sequence). This CDR3 spans 10 amino acids. Here the CDR3 DNA reads TGTGCCAGCAGCTTCAAGGGCTACACCTTC. Amino acids: CASSFKGYTF. Variable domain in full (rest from reference TRBV7-9 and TRBJ1-2): DTGVSQNPRHKITKRGQNVTFRCDPISEHNRLYWYRQTLGQGPEFLTYFQNEAQLEKSRLLSDRFSAERPKGSFSTLEIQRTEQGDSAMYLCASSFKGYTFGSGTRLTVV.

This chain uses TRBV5-1 with TRBJ1-3; TRBD1 matches 7 bases. After removal of 4 bases from V and 4 bases from J, the junction contained 8 bases not matched to a gene. The CDR3 loop spans 15 amino acids. Germline V CDR1 and CDR2: SGHRS, YFSETQ. CDR3 nucleotides: TGCGCCAGCAGCGCCACAGGGGCGGCAGGAAACACCATATATTTT. It translates to CASSATGAAGNTIYF.

The genes are TRBV30 and TRBJ2-5, with D perhaps assigned TRBD1 or TRBD2 (6 bases each). Germline values: CDR1 GTSNPN, CDR2 SVGIG (reference sequence). V lost 8 bases to trimming and J lost 4 bases, with 17 bases between them. This CDR3 is 13 amino acids long. The CDR3 spells CAGVRRGAETQYF. The CDR3 DNA reads TGTGCCGGAGTAAGAAGGGGGGCAGAGACCCAGTACTTC.

J is TRBJ2-7 and V is TRBV7-2; D perhaps matches TRBD1 (5 bases). The CDR3 runs 16 residues. With 0 bases removed from V and 2 bases from J, the gap between germline ends came to 14 bases. Per germline, CDR1 SGHTA and CDR2 FQGNSA. The CDR3 here is CASSLAEWGRTYEQYF. In nucleotides, the CDR3 is TGTGCCAGCAGCTTAGCCGAATGGGGCAGAACCTACGAGCAGTACTTC.

The V call is TRBV2, the J call TRBJ2-5, with TRBD1 identical over 9 bases. J lost 7 bases, V lost 2 bases, and 8 bases had no gene match. This CDR3 region has 15 residues. Germline-derived CDR1 and CDR2 are SNHLY and FYNNEI. Here the CDR3 DNA reads TGTGCCAGCAGTGAATACAGGACAGGGGAAACGACCCAGTACTTC. Translation gives CASSEYRTGETTQYF.

This clone was seen once. The chain has TRBV2 and TRBJ2-5; D is uncertain. The CDR3 has 12 residues. Trimming removed 6 bases at V and 2 bases at J, with 7 bases between. CDR1 is SNHLY and CDR2 is FYNNEI in the germline V gene. CDR3 coding DNA: TGTGCCAGCAGGCAAGAACAAGAGACCCAGTACTTC. Translating gives CASRQEQETQYF. The full variable domain, its missing parts supplied by reference TRBV2 and TRBJ2-5, is EPEVTQTPSHQVTQMGQEVILRCVPISNHLYFYWYRQILGQKVEFLVSFYNNEISEKSEIFDDQFSVERPDGSNFTLKIRSTKLEDSAMYFCASRQEQETQYFGPGTRLLVL.

The genes are TRBV16 and TRBJ2-2; D gene unclear. There are 14 residues in the CDR3. Looked up from germline, CDR1 is KGHSY and CDR2 is FQNENV. Trimming removed 2 bases at V and 3 bases at J, with 7 bases between. The CDR3 here is CASSQGRYTGELFF. DNA for the CDR3: TGTGCCAGCAGCCAAGGACGGTACACCGGGGAGCTGTTTTTT.

The gene calls are TRBV9 and TRBJ2-7; TRBD1 matches at 9 bases. Germline V gives CDR1 SGDLS, CDR2 YYNGEE. J gave up 2 bases and V 4 bases, and 4 bases lay outside the gene matches. The CDR3 runs 14 residues. The CDR3 loop reads CASSPGTGTYEQYF. The DNA of the CDR3 is TGTGCCAGCAGCCCCGGGACAGGGACCTACGAGCAGTACTTC.

A few counts support this clone. This sequence joins TRBV6-5 and TRBJ1-2; the D is unclear. Per the germline V gene, CDR1 is MNHEY and CDR2 is SVGAGI. V shed 2 bases and J shed 3 bases, with 7 bases lying between them. This CDR3 is built from 13 residues. The CDR3 loop is CASSYGTHYGYTF. Written as DNA, the CDR3 is TGTGCCAGCAGTTACGGTACGCACTATGGCTACACCTTC.

This sequence joins TRBV28 and TRBJ2-7; TRBD1 is a possible D gene (5 bases). V lost 3 bases and J 2 bases, leaving 11 bases between the germline ends. The CDR3 loop spans 14 amino acids. The germline CDR1 and CDR2 sequences are MDHEN and SYDVKM. CDR3: CASSFGQGTYEQYF. The CDR3 nucleotides are TGTGCCAGCAGTTTTGGGCAGGGTACCTACGAGCAGTACTTC.

The chain joins TRBV27 to TRBJ2-5; no clear D gene. CDR3 size: 13 residues. V was pared by 5 bases and J by 1 base, with 8 bases between. Germline V lookup: CDR1 MNHEY, CDR2 SMNVEV (reference sequence). The CDR3 protein is CASSPVLQETQYF. In DNA form, the CDR3 reads TGTGCCAGCAGTCCGGTACTCCAAGAGACCCAGTACTTC.